Shown below are 18 T cell receptor beta chains from a single sample sequenced in a study of OX40 agonist ivuxolimab in advanced cancers. The library relied on the immunoSEQ multiplex PCR assay. Not all clones reach the TCRdb copy of this immuneACCESS table, which keeps in-frame sequences only. Checked studies attribute under half of the gap to unresolved V genes and leave the rest unexplained. For this sample there are 80,000 or so clones; roughly nine tenths appear just once. The ten largest clones take up about 8% of the sample. This specimen consisted of CD4+ or CD8+ T cells sorted from blood, obtained in a trial of the OX40 agonist ivuxolimab. These receptors were obtained from an adult with an advanced solid tumor such as melanoma, head and neck, liver or kidney cancer.

The chain uses TRBV7-8 and TRBJ2-7; D call uncertain. The CDR3 sequence is 15 residues long. The V end lost 3 bases, the J end lost 2 bases, and 14 bases lay between the germline ends. Germline assignment: CDR1 SGHVS and CDR2 FQNEAQ. The CDR3, as DNA: TGTGCCAGCAGCTTCGAGCAGCCGAGTACCTACGAGCAGTACTTC. Amino acids: CASSFEQPSTYEQYF. The full variable domain, rest sourced from reference TRBV7-8 and TRBJ2-7, is GAGVSQSPRYKVAKRGQDVALRCDPISGHVSLFWYQQALGQGPEFLTYFQNEAQLDKSGLPSDRFFAERPEGSVSTLKIQRTQQEDSAVYLCASSFEQPSTYEQYFGPGTRLTVT.

The DNA of the CDR3 is TGTGCCTGGAGTGTTGGAACAGGGGATCAGCCCCAGCATTTT. Protein: CAWSVGTGDQPQHF. The gene calls are TRBV30 and TRBJ1-5; 7 bases agree with TRBD1. This CDR3 comprises 14 residues. Germline CDR1 is GTSNPN and CDR2 is SVGIG (reference sequence). V lost 0 bases and J lost 5; bases outside the gene matches: 4.

This sequence joins TRBV5-4 and TRBJ1-2; 11 bases align to TRBD1. Trimming removed 3 bases from V and 8 bases from J; junction bases left unmatched: 6. This CDR3 has 14 amino acids. CDR1 is SGHNT, CDR2 YYREEE, per germline (reference sequence). DNA for the CDR3: TGTGCCAGCAGCTCCAGGACAGGGGGCGAGGGCTACACCTTC. Its protein is CASSSRTGGEGYTF.

V is TRBV5-5 and J is TRBJ2-2; 11 bases align to TRBD1. The V segment lost 3 bases and the J segment 2 bases; nucleotides outside the gene matches: 3. Germline values: CDR1 SGHKS, CDR2 YYEKEE (reference sequence). CDR3 size: 16 residues. The CDR3 is CASSSRTGGNTGELFF. CDR3 DNA: TGTGCCAGCAGCTCACGGACAGGGGGCAACACCGGGGAGCTGTTTTTT.

The rearrangement uses TRBV4-1 and TRBJ2-5; D possibly corresponds to TRBD1 (6 bases). V lost 0 bases to trimming and J lost 4 bases, with 18 bases between them. The length of the CDR3 is 17 residues. Germline-derived CDR1 and CDR2 are MGHRA and YSYEKL. The CDR3 coding sequence is TGCGCCAGCAGCCAAGATCCTCAGGGGAGACCCCTAGAGACCCAGTACTTC. The encoded protein is CASSQDPQGRPLETQYF.

The chain joins TRBV9 to TRBJ2-1; D not certain. CDR3 size: 11 residues. CDR1 SGDLS and CDR2 YYNGEE come from the germline V gene. Trimming cost V 3 bases and J 5 bases, with 3 bases left between them. CDR3 residues: CASSANNEQFF. CDR3 bases: TGTGCCAGCAGCGCCAACAATGAGCAGTTCTTC.

The chain has TRBV10-3 and TRBJ1-1, with D possibly TRBD1 on 5 matching bases. V was shortened by 11 bases and J by 4 bases, with 17 bases between the two germline ends. CDR3 length: 13 residues. Germline lookup yields CDR1 ENHRY and CDR2 SYGVKD. The DNA of the CDR3 is TGTGCCGTGGGAAGGGGTTCGGGCACTGAAGCTTTCTTT. Protein product: CAVGRGSGTEAFF.

The genes are TRBV27 and TRBJ2-1, with 7 bases identical to TRBD2. This CDR3 region has 15 residues. The J segment lost 4 bases and the V segment lost 0 bases, leaving 3 bases of the junction unmatched. Germline V gene sequence: CDR1 MNHEY, CDR2 SMNVEV (reference sequence). In DNA form, the CDR3 reads TGTGCCAGCAGTTTATCGGCGGGGGTATACAATGAGCAGTTCTTC. It yields the protein CASSLSAGVYNEQFF.

This chain joins TRBV6-6 and TRBJ1-1, with TRBD1 matching 7 bases. Germline loops: CDR1 MNHNY, CDR2 SVGAGI (reference sequence). V trimming: 2 bases; J trimming: 3 bases; junction bases outside the gene matches: 3. This CDR3 contains 14 residues. The CDR3 is CASSYRGQDTEAFF. The CDR3 DNA reads TGTGCCAGCAGTTACAGGGGGCAAGACACTGAAGCTTTCTTT.

J is TRBJ2-7 and V is TRBV11-3; 12 nucleotides agree with TRBD2. V trimming: 8 bases; J trimming: 0 bases; junction bases outside the gene matches: 14. The CDR3 spans 18 residues. Germline V lookup: CDR1 SGHNT, CDR2 YENEEA. The CDR3 reads CASGSLAGGPGGSYEQYF. CDR3 DNA: TGTGCCAGCGGTTCGCTAGCGGGAGGGCCAGGGGGCTCCTACGAGCAGTACTTC.

This chain links TRBV28 with TRBJ1-2; D is unresolved. The CDR3 covers 15 residues. With 6 bases removed from V and 0 bases from J, the gap between germline ends came to 14 bases. Germline values: CDR1 MDHEN, CDR2 SYDVKM. DNA of the CDR3: TGTGCCAGCAGATCCTCTTTGGGAGCTAACTATGGCTACACCTTC. Protein sequence: CASRSSLGANYGYTF.

The chain carries TRBV15 and TRBJ2-7, with D perhaps matching TRBD1 (6 bases). Trimming took 1 base from V and 1 from J, leaving 8 bases between them. This CDR3 spans 14 amino acids. Germline V lookup: CDR1 LNHNV, CDR2 YYDKDF (reference sequence). The CDR3 here is CATSRAGQSYEQYF. The CDR3 DNA reads TGTGCCACCAGCAGAGCCGGACAGTCCTACGAGCAGTACTTC.

The chain carries TRBV10-3 and TRBJ2-5; 8 nucleotides align to TRBD2. Germline trimming cut 0 bases from V and 3 bases from J; bases unmatched to any gene: 0. Germline CDR1 and CDR2: ENHRY and SYGVKD. The CDR3 contains 14 residues. The CDR3 loop is CAISESGLEETQYF. CDR3 in DNA: TGTGCCATCAGTGAGTCGGGACTAGAAGAGACCCAGTACTTC.

The chain employs TRBV28 and TRBJ2-7, with D possibly being TRBD2 (6 bases). The CDR3 is made up of 15 amino acids. V lost 5 bases and J lost 4, with 18 bases in between. CDR1 and CDR2 (germline): MDHEN, SYDVKM. The chain's CDR3 is CASSAWDLRKYEQYF. CDR3 DNA sequence: TGTGCCAGCAGTGCCTGGGACTTGAGAAAATACGAGCAGTACTTC.

The chain is built from TRBV9 and TRBJ1-1; D unresolved. The CDR3 totals 13 residues. Germline V lookup: CDR1 SGDLS, CDR2 YYNGEE. V was pared by 4 bases and J by 4 bases, with 11 bases between. CDR3 region: CASSLGRSTEAFF. CDR3 in DNA: TGTGCCAGCAGCCTTGGCCGTAGCACTGAAGCTTTCTTT.

The rearrangement links TRBV29-1 to TRBJ2-5; D call uncertain. V was pared by 4 bases and J by 5 bases, with 8 bases between. The V gene's germline CDR1 is SQVTM and CDR2 ANQGSEA. This CDR3 has 11 residues. CDR3 coding DNA: TGCAGCGTTGGGCAGATGGAGACCCAGTACTTC. This sequence encodes CSVGQMETQYF.

DNA for the CDR3: TGCGCCAGCAGCCGTAGCGGGATGAACAATGAGCAGTTCTTC. This codes for CASSRSGMNNEQFF. The V call is TRBV5-1, the J call TRBJ2-1; 8 nucleotides match TRBD2. CDR3 length equals 14 residues. The V gene's germline CDR1 is SGHRS and CDR2 YFSETQ. V trimming: 4 bases; J trimming: 5 bases; junction bases outside the gene matches: 5.

The chain couples TRBV7-9 to TRBJ1-3; TRBD1 matches at 8 bases. The CDR3 totals 15 residues. CDR1 SEHNR and CDR2 FQNEAQ come from the germline V gene (reference sequence). Germline trimming cut 5 bases from V and 4 bases from J; bases unmatched to any gene: 7. CDR3 nucleotide sequence: TGTGCCAGCAGCCCGACAGGGGTGCGGGGAAACACCATATATTTT. This sequence encodes CASSPTGVRGNTIYF.